Below, 2 T cell receptor beta chains from the same sample are listed, as sequenced in a study of T cells in Graves' hyperthyroidism and ophthalmopathy. The investigators amplified TCR beta CDR3 regions from RNA transcripts. The HTBI primer set served for first-round RT-PCR of the TCR CDR3. One entry per CDR3 protein results from TCRdb running MiXCR on the multiplex PCR reads. This table holds roughly 290,000 distinct CDR3 sequences, around 15% found once. Material for sequencing was blood. These receptors all come from a woman between 40 and 55 years old with Graves' hyperthyroidism.

There are many counts of this clonotype. The chain recombines TRBV28 with TRBJ1-5, with D tentatively TRBD1 (6 bases). The CDR3 totals 15 residues. V shed 5 bases and J shed 1 base, with 12 bases lying between them. Germline CDR1 MDHEN, CDR2 SYDVKM. The CDR3 nucleotides are TGTGCCAGCAGTCCTCTGGACAGAAGCAATCAGCCCCAGCATTTT. This sequence encodes CASSPLDRSNQPQHF.

The table lists this clonotype with many counts. This sequence joins TRBV28 and TRBJ1-4; D not resolved. The CDR3 consists of 11 residues. Trimming removed 6 bases at V and 5 bases at J, with 4 bases between. CDR1 MDHEN and CDR2 SYDVKM come from the germline V gene. Written as DNA, the CDR3 is TGTGCCAGCAGCCGAAATGAAAAACTGTTTTTT. Protein: CASSRNEKLFF.